This TCR beta chain is drawn from a study of shared clonotypes between healthy human individuals. Study outcomes and limitations: Generally, estimated richness proved larger in naive subsets than it did in memory subsets.

The V gene lost 0 bases and the J gene lost 0 bases, with 10 bases spanning the gap. This CDR3 is built from 16 residues. Germline CDR1 reads SGHDT; CDR2 reads YYEEEE. On this clone: As yet, its antigen is unknown.

In the authors' methods: Filtering of immunoSEQ junctional sequences could not match full-length read filtering. TCRdb's table, derived via immunoSEQ multiplex PCR, lists solely in-frame clones and lacks some. D and trimming were read from the DNA, whereas the V and J calls and clone size are those reported in that table. The sample includes 1,400,000 or so clones, approximately 98.5% of them seen just once. The receptor comes from a young man in good health. Sequences were obtained from naive CD4+ T cells sorted from blood. Subset described: CD45RA+ positively selected. V and J are TRBV5-6 and TRBJ2-1; D remains ambiguous. CDR3 loop: CASSLVPFSSYNEQFF. The CDR3 DNA follows: TGTGCCAGCAGCTTGGTTCCTTTCAGCTCCTACAATGAGCAGTTCTTC. The whole variable domain, filled in from reference TRBV5-6 and TRBJ2-1, reads DAGVTQSPTHLIKTRGQQVTLRCSPKSGHDTVSWYQQALGQGPQFIFQYYEEEERQRGNFPDRFSGHQFPNYSSELNVNALLLGDSALYLCASSLVPFSSYNEQFFGPGTRLTVL.